This entry lists 23 T cell receptor beta chains sequenced from one sample in a study of blood T cell repertoires in COVID-19. Clones were sequenced by immunoSEQ multiplex PCR, and TCRdb holds only the in-frame ones, with some missing. The sample contains approximately 390,000 clones, nearly 90% of which appear only once. Sequencing was performed on PBMCs or T cells enriched from blood (not recorded which). The receptor set was obtained from a middle-aged woman with acute COVID-19.

This clone was recorded only once. The chain recombines TRBV7-8 with TRBJ1-4; no clear D. Germline CDR1 reads SGHVS; CDR2 reads FQNEAQ. V gave up 5 bases and J gave up 0 bases, with 7 bases separating them. The CDR3 consists of 14 residues. CDR3 nucleotides: TGTGCCAGCAGCCGTCTTGCAACTAATGAAAAACTGTTTTTT. Protein product: CASSRLATNEKLFF.

This clone came up once. The chain couples TRBV6-5 to TRBJ2-1, with a weak D call TRBD2 (6 bases). V was pared by 10 bases and J by 8 bases, with 15 bases between. The CDR3 contains 12 residues. Germline V gives CDR1 MNHEY, CDR2 SVGAGI. DNA for the CDR3: TGTGCCACCCGGGACTTCGGAGATGAGCAGTTCTTC. It specifies CATRDFGDEQFF.

The chain recombines TRBV11-2 with TRBJ2-2, with 7 bases that match TRBD2. The CDR3 loop spans 18 amino acids. J lost 0 bases, V lost 6 bases, and 13 bases had no gene match. CDR1 and CDR2 (germline): SGHAT, FQNNGV. The CDR3 DNA is TGTGCCAGCAGGGGACCGACTGGGGGGGGTCCGAACACCGGGGAGCTGTTTTTT. It translates to CASRGPTGGGPNTGELFF.

The CDR3 region has the DNA TGTGCCACCAGCAGAGATAGGCAGGGGGCGGGGGCCCAGTACTTC. Protein sequence: CATSRDRQGAGAQYF. This chain uses TRBV15 with TRBJ2-5, with D possibly TRBD1 on 8 matching bases. The germline V gene encodes CDR1 LNHNV and CDR2 YYDKDF (reference sequence). With 0 bases removed from V and 9 bases from J, the gap between germline ends came to 17 bases. The length of the CDR3 is 15 residues.

The chain links TRBV20-1 to TRBJ2-4; TRBD2 might be the D (6 bases). The CDR3 runs 11 residues. The V end was cut by 7 bases, the J end by 6 bases, with 10 bases between. The germline V gene has CDR1 DFQATT and CDR2 SNEGSKA (reference sequence). The CDR3 region is CSVQEGNIQYF. CDR3 in DNA: TGCAGTGTTCAGGAGGGAAACATTCAGTACTTC.

This clone was observed a single time. V usage is TRBV9 and J usage is TRBJ1-4, with 10 positions matching TRBD1. From germline, CDR1 is SGDLS and CDR2 YYNGEE. CDR3 length: 16 amino acids. V gave up 3 bases and J gave up 0 bases; unmatched junction bases: 2. The CDR3 DNA reads as TGTGCCAGCAGCGCCGGACAGGGGGCAACTAATGAAAAACTGTTTTTT. Protein product: CASSAGQGATNEKLFF. Looking up the rest from reference TRBV9 and TRBJ1-4 gives the full variable domain: DSGVTQTPKHLITATGQRVTLRCSPRSGDLSVYWYQQSLDQGLQFLIQYYNGEERAKGNILERFSAQQFPDLHSELNLSSLELGDSALYFCASSAGQGATNEKLFFGSGTQLSVL.

This CDR3 is CASSLVGGTGGEKLFF. The CDR3 coding sequence is TGTGCCAGCAGCTTGGTCGGGGGGACAGGGGGCGAAAAACTGTTTTTT. The chain uses TRBV5-4 and TRBJ1-4; 12 nucleotides match TRBD1. The CDR3 spans 16 residues. J gave up 8 bases and V 0 bases, and 5 bases lay outside the gene matches. Germline V gives CDR1 SGHNT, CDR2 YYREEE (reference sequence).

The J gene is TRBJ2-3, the V gene TRBV14; a weak D match, TRBD1 (6 bases). In germline, CDR1 is SGHDN, CDR2 FVKESK. The CDR3 spans 14 residues. With 4 bases removed from V and 0 bases from J, the gap between germline ends came to 8 bases. The chain's CDR3 is CASSRDISTDTQYF. DNA of the CDR3: TGTGCCAGCAGCCGGGACATTAGCACAGATACGCAGTATTTT. The variable domain in full, with the rest retrieved from reference TRBV14 and TRBJ2-3, is EAGVTQFPSHSVIEKGQTVTLRCDPISGHDNLYWYRRVMGKEIKFLLHFVKESKQDESGMPNNRFLAERTGGTYSTLKVQPAELEDSGVYFCASSRDISTDTQYFGPGTRLTVL.

The rearrangement uses TRBV25-1 and TRBJ2-2, with D possibly being TRBD1 (6 bases). Germline V gives CDR1 MGHDK, CDR2 SYGVNS. The CDR3 is made up of 14 amino acids. Trimming stripped 4 bases from V and 0 bases from J, with 6 bases between. This CDR3 reads CASSGTANTGELFF. CDR3 DNA sequence: TGTGCCAGCAGTGGGACAGCGAACACCGGGGAGCTGTTTTTT.

The count of this clone is one. The chain joins TRBV4-1 to TRBJ1-2; 8 bases are a match to TRBD1. The CDR3 totals 17 residues. V lost 3 bases and J lost 4; bases outside the gene matches: 13. CDR1 MGHRA and CDR2 YSYEKL come from the germline V gene. The DNA for the CDR3 is TGCGCCAGCAGCCATCCTCTCAGGGGGCCGACGGGCTATGGCTACACCTTC. Its protein is CASSHPLRGPTGYGYTF.

The CDR3: CANKGQGVDGYTF. The CDR3, as DNA: TGTGCCAATAAGGGACAGGGGGTCGATGGCTACACCTTC. The V gene is TRBV6-5, the J gene TRBJ1-2; 11 positions agree with TRBD1. CDR3 length: 13 residues. CDR1 is MNHEY and CDR2 is SVGAGI in the germline V gene. The trim removed 10 bases at V and 6 bases at J, leaving 7 bases unmatched.

The chain carries TRBV14 and TRBJ1-4; D is perhaps TRBD1 (6 bases). Germline V gives CDR1 SGHDN, CDR2 FVKESK. The CDR3 covers 13 residues. V dropped 1 base and J dropped 10 bases, with 10 bases sitting between them. The DNA of the CDR3 is TGTGCCAGCAGCCAAGGGACAGCAGGAAAACTGTTTTTT. This encodes CASSQGTAGKLFF.

This rearrangement joins TRBV13 to TRBJ2-3, with 11 bases fitting TRBD2. The germline CDR1 and CDR2 sequences are PRHDT and FYEKMQ (reference sequence). V gave up 1 base and J gave up 4 bases; unmatched junction bases: 4. The CDR3 spans 16 residues. CDR3 DNA: TGTGCCAGCAGCTTAGTCCATAGCGGGGGGGCAGATACGCAGTATTTT. It specifies CASSLVHSGGADTQYF.

There are a few counts of this clone. Other DNA sequences within the sample encode an identical CDR3. V gene TRBV5-1 combines with J gene TRBJ1-2; 8 positions agree with TRBD1. CDR3 size: 13 residues. V was pared by 3 bases and J by 8 bases, with 6 bases of the junction left unmatched. Germline values: CDR1 SGHRS, CDR2 YFSETQ. CDR3 coding DNA: TGCGCCAGCAGCTCCGGACAGGGTAGGGGCTACACCTTC. It encodes CASSSGQGRGYTF.

The rearrangement links TRBV10-2 to TRBJ2-3, with 10 bases fitting TRBD2. The V and J ends lost 4 bases and 0 bases, in that order; junction bases with no gene match: 10. This CDR3 comprises 18 residues. Germline V lookup: CDR1 WSHSY, CDR2 SAAADI. The chain's CDR3 is CASSAVLLAGASTDTQYF. For the CDR3, the DNA is TGCGCCAGCAGTGCAGTACTCCTAGCGGGGGCTAGCACAGATACGCAGTATTTT.

This clone was seen once. V is TRBV6-5 and J is TRBJ1-4; D gene unclear. CDR1 MNHEY and CDR2 SVGAGI come from the germline V gene. V was pared by 6 bases and J by 5 bases, with 10 bases between. This CDR3 spans 13 amino acids. The CDR3 sequence is CASRDGGNEKLFF. The CDR3 nucleotides are TGTGCCAGCAGGGACGGAGGAAATGAAAAACTGTTTTTT.

The chain couples TRBV9 to TRBJ2-3; TRBD1 agrees at 10 bases. This CDR3 comprises 16 residues. CDR1 is SGDLS and CDR2 is YYNGEE in the germline V gene. The J segment lost 5 bases and the V segment lost 3 bases, leaving 9 bases of the junction unmatched. The CDR3 DNA sequence: TGTGCCAGCAGCGGCCAGACAGGGGGCTTAGAAGATACGCAGTATTTT. This sequence encodes CASSGQTGGLEDTQYF.

The genes are TRBV12-5 and TRBJ2-7, with TRBD2 matching 7 bases. Germline V gene lookup returns CDR1 LGHNT and CDR2 FRNRAP. Losses at the gene ends were 7 bases for V and 7 bases for J; bases not matched to a gene: 10. The CDR3 is 13 amino acids. Here the CDR3 DNA reads TGTGCTAGTGTTGGGGGGGAAGGGAGAGAGCAGTACTTC. This codes for CASVGGEGREQYF.

The count of this clone is one. This chain connects TRBV4-2 to TRBJ2-3; TRBD1 matches 8 bases. CDR1 and CDR2 from the germline V gene are LGHNA and YNFKEQ. There are 17 residues in the CDR3. Unmatched junction bases numbered 13, after V lost 3 bases and J lost 5 bases. CDR3 amino acids: CASSQNNQGAQGDTQYF. CDR3 nucleotide sequence: TGTGCCAGCAGCCAGAATAACCAGGGGGCGCAGGGAGATACGCAGTATTTT.

The gene calls are TRBV19 and TRBJ2-5, with 11 bases matching TRBD2. There are 14 residues in the CDR3. With 6 bases clipped from V and 5 bases from J, the junction kept 5 bases outside the gene matches. Germline V lookup: CDR1 LNHDA, CDR2 SQIVND (reference sequence). CDR3 region: CASRSSGGDETQYF. The CDR3 region has the DNA TGTGCCAGTAGGAGTAGCGGGGGGGATGAGACCCAGTACTTC.

The CDR3 DNA reads as TGTGCCAGCAGCCCGGGACAGACGTATGGCTACACCTTC. The encoded protein is CASSPGQTYGYTF. The chain joins TRBV5-6 to TRBJ1-2, with TRBD1 matching over 7 bases. The V gene's germline CDR1 is SGHDT and CDR2 YYEEEE. Germline trimming cut 4 bases from V and 5 bases from J; bases unmatched to any gene: 5. This CDR3 region has 13 residues. Looking up the rest from reference TRBV5-6 and TRBJ1-2 gives the full variable domain: DAGVTQSPTHLIKTRGQQVTLRCSPKSGHDTVSWYQQALGQGPQFIFQYYEEEERQRGNFPDRFSGHQFPNYSSELNVNALLLGDSALYLCASSPGQTYGYTFGSGTRLTVV.

This chain uses TRBV19 with TRBJ2-3; TRBD2 aligns across 16 bases. CDR1 is LNHDA, CDR2 SQIVND, per germline (reference sequence). The V segment lost 3 bases and the J segment 6 bases; nucleotides outside the gene matches: 6. The CDR3 has 17 residues. In nucleotides, the CDR3 is TGTGCCAGTAGTATCGGGACTAGCGGGGGGGCTAAGGATACGCAGTATTTT. Protein sequence: CASSIGTSGGAKDTQYF.

The chain recombines TRBV6-5 with TRBJ1-3; D ambiguous. Germline loops: CDR1 MNHEY, CDR2 SVGAGI. This CDR3 has 10 amino acids. Trimming took 7 bases from V and 5 from J, leaving 3 bases between them. The CDR3, as DNA: TGTGCCAGCACAAGAAACACCATATATTTT. It is translated as CASTRNTIYF.